This T cell receptor (beta chain) was recovered during a study of T cell repertoires in ileal Crohn's disease. This clone was seen a few times. No antigen is known for it. Time point: neoterminal ileum biopsy at postoperative endoscopy, about 6 months after surgery. The CDR3 covers 16 residues. Deletions cut 2 bases from V and 2 bases from J, with 12 bases between. The germline gives CDR1 KGHSH, CDR2 LQKENI. Whole-study findings and limits: Every patient over 26.8% clonality showed endoscopic recurrence. Compared with CD4 T cells, sorted CD8 cells carried more expanded clones.

Here immunoSEQ multiplex PCR was the method, and the copy in TCRdb shows in-frame clones only, minus some. The sample includes 15,000 to 20,000 clones, approximately 77% of them seen just once. This sequence joins TRBV18 and TRBJ2-2; D may be TRBD2 (6 bases). The sequence derives from an adult with Crohn's disease. Sample: ileal tissue. The chain's CDR3 is CASSPFGGANTGELFF. The CDR3 bases are TGTGCCAGCTCACCATTCGGGGGTGCTAACACCGGGGAGCTGTTTTTT. Variable domain in full (rest from reference TRBV18 and TRBJ2-2): NAGVMQNPRHLVRRRGQEARLRCSPMKGHSHVYWYRQLPEEGLKFMVYLQKENIIDESGMPKERFSAEFPKEGPSILRIQQVVRGDSAAYFCASSPFGGANTGELFFGEGSRLTVL.